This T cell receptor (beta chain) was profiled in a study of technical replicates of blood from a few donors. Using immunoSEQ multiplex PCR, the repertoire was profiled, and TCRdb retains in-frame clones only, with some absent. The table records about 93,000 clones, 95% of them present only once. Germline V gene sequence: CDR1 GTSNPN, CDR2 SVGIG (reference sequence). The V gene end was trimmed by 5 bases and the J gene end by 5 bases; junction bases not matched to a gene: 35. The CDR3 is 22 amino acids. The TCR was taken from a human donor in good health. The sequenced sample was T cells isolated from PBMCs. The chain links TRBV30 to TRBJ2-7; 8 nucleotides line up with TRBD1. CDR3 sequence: CAWVVFPLERSGSGQVLHEQYF. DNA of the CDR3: TGTGCCTGGGTCGTATTCCCCCTAGAAAGATCGGGGTCGGGACAGGTACTCCACGAGCAGTACTTC.